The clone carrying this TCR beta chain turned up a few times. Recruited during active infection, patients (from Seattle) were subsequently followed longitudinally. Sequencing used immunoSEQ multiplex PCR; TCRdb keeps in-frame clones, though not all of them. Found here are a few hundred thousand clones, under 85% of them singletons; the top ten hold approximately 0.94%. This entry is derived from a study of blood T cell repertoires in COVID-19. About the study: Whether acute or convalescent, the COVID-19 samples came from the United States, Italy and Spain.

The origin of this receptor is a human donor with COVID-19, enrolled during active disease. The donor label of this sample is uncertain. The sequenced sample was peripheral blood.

The chain's CDR3 is CASSLRQGSYGYTF. CDR3 DNA: TGTGCCAGTAGTCTTCGACAGGGGAGCTATGGCTACACCTTC. This chain connects TRBV19 to TRBJ1-2; 8 nucleotides align to TRBD1. The germline CDR1 and CDR2 sequences are LNHDA and SQIVND (reference sequence). The V gene end was trimmed by 5 bases and the J gene end by 4 bases; junction bases not matched to a gene: 6. This CDR3 contains 14 residues.